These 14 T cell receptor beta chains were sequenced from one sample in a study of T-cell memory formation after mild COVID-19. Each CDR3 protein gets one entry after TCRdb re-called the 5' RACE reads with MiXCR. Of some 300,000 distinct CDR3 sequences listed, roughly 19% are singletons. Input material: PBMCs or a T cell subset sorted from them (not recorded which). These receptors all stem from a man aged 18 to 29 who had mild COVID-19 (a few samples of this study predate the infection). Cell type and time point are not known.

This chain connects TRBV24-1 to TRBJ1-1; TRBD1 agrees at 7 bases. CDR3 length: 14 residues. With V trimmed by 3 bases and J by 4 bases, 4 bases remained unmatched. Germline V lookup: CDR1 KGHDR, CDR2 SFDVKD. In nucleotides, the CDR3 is TGTGCCACCAGTGATCCACGACAGGGCACTGAAGCTTTCTTT. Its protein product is CATSDPRQGTEAFF.

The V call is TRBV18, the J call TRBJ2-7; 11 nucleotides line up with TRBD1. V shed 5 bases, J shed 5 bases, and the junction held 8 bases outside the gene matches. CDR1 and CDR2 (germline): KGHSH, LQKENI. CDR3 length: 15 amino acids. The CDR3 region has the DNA TGTGCCAGCTCATCGGGACAGGGGGGAGGAAACGAGCAGTACGTC. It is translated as CASSSGQGGGNEQYV.

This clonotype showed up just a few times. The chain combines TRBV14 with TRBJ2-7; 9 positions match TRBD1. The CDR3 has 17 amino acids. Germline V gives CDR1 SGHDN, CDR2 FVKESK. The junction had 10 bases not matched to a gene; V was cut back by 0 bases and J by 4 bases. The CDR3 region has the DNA TGTGCCAGCAGCCAAGAAAATTACGGGACAGGGTTTTACGAGCAGTACTTC. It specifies CASSQENYGTGFYEQYF.

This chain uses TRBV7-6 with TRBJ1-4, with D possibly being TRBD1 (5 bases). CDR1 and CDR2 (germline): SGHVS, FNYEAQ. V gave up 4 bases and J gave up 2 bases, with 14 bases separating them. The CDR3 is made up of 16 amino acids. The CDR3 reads CASSSPGGGTNEKLFF. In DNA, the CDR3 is TGTGCCAGCAGCTCCCCGGGGGGGGGGACTAATGAAAAACTGTTTTTT.

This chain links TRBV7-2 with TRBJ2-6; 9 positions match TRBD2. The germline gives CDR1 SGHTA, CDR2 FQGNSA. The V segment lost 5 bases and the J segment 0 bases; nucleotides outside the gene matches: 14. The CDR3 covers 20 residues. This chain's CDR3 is CASSPTRGLAGRSGANVLTF. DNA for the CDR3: TGTGCCAGCAGCCCGACCCGGGGGCTAGCGGGACGCTCTGGGGCCAACGTCCTGACTTTC.

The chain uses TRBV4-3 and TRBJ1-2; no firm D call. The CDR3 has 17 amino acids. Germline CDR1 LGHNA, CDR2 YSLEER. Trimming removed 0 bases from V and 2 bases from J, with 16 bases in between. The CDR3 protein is CASSQESTASRNYGYTF. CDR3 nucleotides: TGCGCCAGCAGCCAAGAGTCCACGGCTAGCCGGAACTATGGCTACACCTTC.

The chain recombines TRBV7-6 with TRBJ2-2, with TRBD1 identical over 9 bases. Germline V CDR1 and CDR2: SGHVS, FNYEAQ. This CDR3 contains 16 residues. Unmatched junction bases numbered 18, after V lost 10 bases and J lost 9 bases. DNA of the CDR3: TGTGCCACCGATGGACAGGGGCTCCGTACTGCCCGGGAGCTGTTTTTT. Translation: CATDGQGLRTARELFF.

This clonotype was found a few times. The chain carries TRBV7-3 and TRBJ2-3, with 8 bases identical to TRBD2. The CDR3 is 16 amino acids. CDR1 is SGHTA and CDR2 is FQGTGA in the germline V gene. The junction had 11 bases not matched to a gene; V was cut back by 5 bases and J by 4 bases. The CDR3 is CASSTGPNGGADTQYF. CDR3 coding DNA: TGTGCCAGCAGCACGGGCCCCAACGGGGGGGCAGATACGCAGTATTTT.

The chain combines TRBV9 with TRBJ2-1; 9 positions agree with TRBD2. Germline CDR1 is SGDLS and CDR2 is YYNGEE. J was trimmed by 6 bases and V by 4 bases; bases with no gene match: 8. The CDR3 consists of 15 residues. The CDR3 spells CASSPAGGYSNEQFF. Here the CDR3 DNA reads TGTGCCAGCAGCCCTGCGGGGGGGTACAGCAATGAGCAGTTCTTC.

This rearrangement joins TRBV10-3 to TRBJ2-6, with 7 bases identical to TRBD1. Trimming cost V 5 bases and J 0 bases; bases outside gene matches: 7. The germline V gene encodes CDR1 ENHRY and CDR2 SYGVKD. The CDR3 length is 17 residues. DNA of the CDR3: TGTGCCATCAGTCCGGGACAGCGTAGCTCTGGGGCCAACGTCCTGACTTTC. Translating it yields CAISPGQRSSGANVLTF.

The CDR3 sequence is CASGPGPQETQYF. The CDR3 DNA follows: TGTGCTAGTGGTCCCGGACCCCAAGAGACCCAGTACTTC. The V call is TRBV12-5, the J call TRBJ2-5; D unresolved. The germline V gene encodes CDR1 LGHNT and CDR2 FRNRAP. The CDR3 has 13 amino acids. With 5 bases removed from V and 1 base from J, the gap between germline ends came to 8 bases.

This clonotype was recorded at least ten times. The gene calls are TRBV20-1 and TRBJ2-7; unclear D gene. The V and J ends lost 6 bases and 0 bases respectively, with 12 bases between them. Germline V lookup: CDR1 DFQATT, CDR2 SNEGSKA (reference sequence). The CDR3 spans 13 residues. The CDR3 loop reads CSARHVTSYEQYV. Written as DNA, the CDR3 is TGCAGTGCCCGCCACGTCACCTCCTACGAGCAGTACGTC.

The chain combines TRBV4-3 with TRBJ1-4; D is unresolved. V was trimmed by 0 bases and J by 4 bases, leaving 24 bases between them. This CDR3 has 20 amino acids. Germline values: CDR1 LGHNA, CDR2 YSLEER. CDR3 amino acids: CASSQDLPKVTRVLNEKLFF. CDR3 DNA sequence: TGCGCCAGCAGCCAAGATCTCCCTAAGGTCACCCGGGTTCTTAATGAAAAACTGTTTTTT.

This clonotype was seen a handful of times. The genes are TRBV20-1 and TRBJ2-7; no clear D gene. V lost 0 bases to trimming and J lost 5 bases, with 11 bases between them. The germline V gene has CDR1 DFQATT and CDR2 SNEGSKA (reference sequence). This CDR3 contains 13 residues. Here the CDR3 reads CSARDLKNHEQYF. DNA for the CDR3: TGCAGTGCTAGAGATCTGAAGAACCACGAGCAGTACTTC.